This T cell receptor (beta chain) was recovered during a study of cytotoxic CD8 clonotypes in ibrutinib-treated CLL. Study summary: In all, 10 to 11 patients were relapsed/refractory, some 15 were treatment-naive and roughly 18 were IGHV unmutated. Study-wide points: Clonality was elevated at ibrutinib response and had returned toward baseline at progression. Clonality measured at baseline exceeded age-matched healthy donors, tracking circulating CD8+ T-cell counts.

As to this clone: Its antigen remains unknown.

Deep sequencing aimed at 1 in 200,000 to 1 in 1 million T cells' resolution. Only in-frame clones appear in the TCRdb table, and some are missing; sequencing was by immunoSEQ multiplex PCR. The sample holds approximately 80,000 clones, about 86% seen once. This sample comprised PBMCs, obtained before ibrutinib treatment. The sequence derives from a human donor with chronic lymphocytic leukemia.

CDR3 nucleotides: TGTGCCAGCTCCCCTGGGGTGCGGGAGGGTTTCTCCTACGAGCAGTACTTC. It encodes CASSPGVREGFSYEQYF. The chain combines TRBV18 with TRBJ2-7, with TRBD2 identical over 9 bases. V lost 6 bases, J lost 0 bases, and 12 bases stayed unmatched. The CDR3 extends over 17 amino acids. Looked up from germline, CDR1 is KGHSH and CDR2 is LQKENI.